This T cell receptor beta chain was sequenced in a study of cytomegalovirus exposure and HLA in healthy donors. Study-level results: About 87% or about 30% of the time was how often most TCR beta V segments were productive, according to an earlier analysis. An assumption of roughly uniform sequencing depth across donors underlay the presence/absence analyses.

Remarks on this clone: As yet, its antigen is unknown.

60 Vbeta and 13 Jbeta primers were used in PCR. The table came from immunoSEQ multiplex PCR; TCRdb's copy has only in-frame clones and leaves some out. The sample consists of about 190,000 clones, 65% to 85% of them appearing once. The CDR3 runs to 14 residues. With 0 bases removed from V and 5 bases from J, the gap between germline ends came to 11 bases. Looked up from germline, CDR1 is GTSNPN and CDR2 is SVGIG (reference sequence). This TCR was recovered from a man younger than 35 in good health and CMV-seronegative. Sequenced material: PBMCs. This sequence joins TRBV30 and TRBJ2-1; weak D call: TRBD2 (5 bases). In DNA form, the CDR3 reads TGTGCCTGGAGTGTTGGTGGGAGTGACAATGAGCAGTTCTTC. Amino acids: CAWSVGGSDNEQFF.